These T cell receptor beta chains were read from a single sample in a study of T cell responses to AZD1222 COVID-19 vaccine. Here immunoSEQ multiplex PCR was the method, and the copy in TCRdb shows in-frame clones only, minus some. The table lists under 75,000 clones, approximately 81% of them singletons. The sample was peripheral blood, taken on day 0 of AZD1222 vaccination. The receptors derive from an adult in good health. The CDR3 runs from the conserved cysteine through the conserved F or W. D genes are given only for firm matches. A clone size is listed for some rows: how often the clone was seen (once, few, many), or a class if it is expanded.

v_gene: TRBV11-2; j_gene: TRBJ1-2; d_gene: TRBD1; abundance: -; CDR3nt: TGTGCCAGCAGCTTATACGGACAGGGCTATGGCTACACCTTC; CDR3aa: CASSLYGQGYGYTF
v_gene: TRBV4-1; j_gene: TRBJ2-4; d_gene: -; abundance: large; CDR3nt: TGCGCCAGCAGCCCAGAGGAGGACAGAAGAAACATTCAGTACTTC; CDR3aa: CASSPEEDRRNIQYF
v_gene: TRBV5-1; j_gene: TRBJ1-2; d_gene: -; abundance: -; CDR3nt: TGCGCCAGCAGCTTGATCGGCAGGGACGGCTACACCTTC; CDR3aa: CASSLIGRDGYTF
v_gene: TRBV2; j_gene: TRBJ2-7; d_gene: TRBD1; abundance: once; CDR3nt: TGTGCCAGCAGTGAAGGGGGACAGGGTAACGACGAGCAGTACTTC; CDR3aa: CASSEGGQGNDEQYF
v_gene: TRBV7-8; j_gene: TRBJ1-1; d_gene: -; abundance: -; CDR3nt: TGTGCCAGCCTAGGGGATTTGAACACTGAAGCTTTCTTT; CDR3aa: CASLGDLNTEAFF
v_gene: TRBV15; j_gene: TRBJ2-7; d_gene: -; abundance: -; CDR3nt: TGTGCCACCAGCAGAGAAGGACAAAACTACGAGCAGTACTTC; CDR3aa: CATSREGQNYEQYF
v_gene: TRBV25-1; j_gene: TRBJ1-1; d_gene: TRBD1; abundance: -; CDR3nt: TGTGCCAGCATGAGAGGACAGGGGGCCACTGAAGCTTTCTTT; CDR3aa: CASMRGQGATEAFF
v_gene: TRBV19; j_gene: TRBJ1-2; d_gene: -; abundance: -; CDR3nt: TGTGCCAGTAGTACAGAGGGAAAAGGGTACGGCTACACCTTC; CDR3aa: CASSTEGKGYGYTF
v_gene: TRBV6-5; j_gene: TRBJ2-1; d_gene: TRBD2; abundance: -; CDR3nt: TGTGCCAGCAGCGGGGGGAGCTCCTACAATGAGCAGTTCTTC; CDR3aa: CASSGGSSYNEQFF
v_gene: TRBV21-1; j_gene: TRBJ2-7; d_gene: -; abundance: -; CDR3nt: TGTGCCAGCAGCAAAGGGAGGAGAAGGCCGTCCTACGAGCAGTACTTC; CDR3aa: CASSKGRRRPSYEQYF
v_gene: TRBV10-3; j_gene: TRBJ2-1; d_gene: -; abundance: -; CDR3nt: TGTGCCATCAGCGCACCGGGAGGAGGGGGAACCTACAATGAGCAGTTCTTC; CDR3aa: CAISAPGGGGTYNEQFF
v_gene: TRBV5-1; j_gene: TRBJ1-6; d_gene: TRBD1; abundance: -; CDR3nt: TGCGCCAGCAGCGGCGGGACAGCTAATAATTCACCCCTCCACTTT; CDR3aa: CASSGGTANNSPLHF
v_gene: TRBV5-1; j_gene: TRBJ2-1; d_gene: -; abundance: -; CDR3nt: TGCGCCAGCAGCTTATACTCAGGGAAGGATGAGCAGTTCTTC; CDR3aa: CASSLYSGKDEQFF
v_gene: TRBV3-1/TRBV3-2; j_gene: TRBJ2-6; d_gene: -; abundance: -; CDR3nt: TGTGCCAGCAGTTCCGGGAACACCCACCCCGGGGCCAACGTCCTGACTTTC; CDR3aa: CASSSGNTHPGANVLTF
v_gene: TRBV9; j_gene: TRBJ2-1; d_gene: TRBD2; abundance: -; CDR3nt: TGTGCCAGCAGCTTGGAGCGGGGGGCCTACAATGAGCAGTTCTTC; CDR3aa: CASSLERGAYNEQFF
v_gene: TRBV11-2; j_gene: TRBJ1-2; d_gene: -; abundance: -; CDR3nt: TGTGCCAGCACCCCCGGGAGGGACTATGGCTACACCTTC; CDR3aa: CASTPGRDYGYTF
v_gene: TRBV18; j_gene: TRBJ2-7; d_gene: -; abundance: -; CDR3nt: TGTGCCAGCTCACCACCGTCAGATGGGTCCTACGAGCAGTACTTC; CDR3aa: CASSPPSDGSYEQYF
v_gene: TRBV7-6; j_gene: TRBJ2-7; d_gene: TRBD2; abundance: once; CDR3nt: TGTGCCAGCAGCCATAGCGGGGCGAGCTCCTACGAGCAGTACTTC; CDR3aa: CASSHSGASSYEQYF
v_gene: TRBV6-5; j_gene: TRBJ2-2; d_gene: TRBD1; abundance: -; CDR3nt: TGTGCCAGCGGGCGGGGACAGGGTGCCGGGGAGCTGTTTTTT; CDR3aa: CASGRGQGAGELFF
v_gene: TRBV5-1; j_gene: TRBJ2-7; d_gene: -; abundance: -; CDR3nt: TGCGCCAGCAGCTTAATTGTTGGCGGCTACGAGCAGTACTTC; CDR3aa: CASSLIVGGYEQYF
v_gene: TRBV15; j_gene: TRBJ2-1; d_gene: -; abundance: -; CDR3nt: TGTGCCACCAGCTTGACCGGGCCCTACAATGAGCAGTTCTTC; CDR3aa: CATSLTGPYNEQFF
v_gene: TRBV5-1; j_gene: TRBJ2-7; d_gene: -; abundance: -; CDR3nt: TGCGCCAGCAGCCCCTGGGACCGGGGGTACGAGCAGTACTTC; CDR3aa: CASSPWDRGYEQYF
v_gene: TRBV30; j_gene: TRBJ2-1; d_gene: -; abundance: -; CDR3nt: TGTGCCTGGAGTGATGGGACTTCTTTTTACAATGAGCAGTTCTTC; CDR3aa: CAWSDGTSFYNEQFF
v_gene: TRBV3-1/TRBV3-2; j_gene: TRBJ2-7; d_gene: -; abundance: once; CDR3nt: TGTGCCAGCAGCCAATACAGCGGCTCCTACGAGCAGTACTTC; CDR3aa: CASSQYSGSYEQYF
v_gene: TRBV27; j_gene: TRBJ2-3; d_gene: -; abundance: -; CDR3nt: TGTGCCAGCAGTTTATACGGGGGAGTTTCCACAGATACGCAGTATTTT; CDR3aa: CASSLYGGVSTDTQYF
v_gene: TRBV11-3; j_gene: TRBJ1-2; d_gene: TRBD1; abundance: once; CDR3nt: TGTGCCAGCAGCGTAGGGGGGACAGGCGGCTATGGCTACACCTTC; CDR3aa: CASSVGGTGGYGYTF
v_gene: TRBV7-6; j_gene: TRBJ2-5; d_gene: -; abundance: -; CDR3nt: TGTGCCAGCAGCTTACCTACAGCAGGGCGGGAGACCCAGTACTTC; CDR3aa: CASSLPTAGRETQYF
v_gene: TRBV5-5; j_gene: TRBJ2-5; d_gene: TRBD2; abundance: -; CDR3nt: TGTGCCAGCAGCTCCCCCGGGGGGAAAGAGACCCAGTACTTC; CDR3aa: CASSSPGGKETQYF
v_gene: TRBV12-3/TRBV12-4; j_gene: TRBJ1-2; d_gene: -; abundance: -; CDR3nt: TGTGCCAGCAGTCCTACAACAGTCTATGGCTACACCTTC; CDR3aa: CASSPTTVYGYTF
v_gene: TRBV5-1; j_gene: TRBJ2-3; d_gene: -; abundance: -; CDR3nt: TGCGCCAGCAGCTTGGGGCGGAGCTCAGATACGCAGTATTTT; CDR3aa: CASSLGRSSDTQYF
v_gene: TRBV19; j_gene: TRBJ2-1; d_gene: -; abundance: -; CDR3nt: TGTGCCAGTAGTATAGGCAGGTCCTCCTACAATGAGCAGTTCTTC; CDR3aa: CASSIGRSSYNEQFF
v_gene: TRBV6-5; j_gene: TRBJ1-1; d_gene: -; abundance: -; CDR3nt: TGTGCCAGCAGACTACAGGGTAACACTGAAGCTTTCTTT; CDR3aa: CASRLQGNTEAFF
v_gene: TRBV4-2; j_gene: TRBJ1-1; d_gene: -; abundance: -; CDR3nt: TGTGCCAGCAGCAAACCAGGGGCACAGATCACTGAAGCTTTCTTT; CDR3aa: CASSKPGAQITEAFF
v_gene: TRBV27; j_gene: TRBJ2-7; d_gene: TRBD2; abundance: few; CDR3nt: TGTGCCAGCAGTGAGACTAGCGGGATTTCCTACGAGCAGTACTTC; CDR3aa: CASSETSGISYEQYF
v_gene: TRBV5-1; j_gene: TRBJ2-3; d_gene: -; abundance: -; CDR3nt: TGCGCCAGCAGCTCTAGCGTTACTAGCACAGATACGCAGTATTTT; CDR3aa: CASSSSVTSTDTQYF
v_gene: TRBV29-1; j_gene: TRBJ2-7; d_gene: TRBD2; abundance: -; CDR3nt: TGCAGCGTTACCGGGACTAGCGGGTTGTACGAGCAGTACTTC; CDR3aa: CSVTGTSGLYEQYF
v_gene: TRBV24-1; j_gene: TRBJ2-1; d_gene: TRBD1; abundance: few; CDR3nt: TGTGCCACCAGAAGGGGTTGGACAGGGCTCTACAATGAGCAGTTCTTC; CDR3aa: CATRRGWTGLYNEQFF
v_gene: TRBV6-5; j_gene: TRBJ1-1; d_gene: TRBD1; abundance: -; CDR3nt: TGTGCCAGCAGTTACGCCCTACAGGGGGACACTGAAGCTTTCTTT; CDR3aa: CASSYALQGDTEAFF
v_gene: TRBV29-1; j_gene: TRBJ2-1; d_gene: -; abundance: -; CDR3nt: TGCAGCGTTGACCCCCAGGGCTATGCCAATGAGCAGTTCTTC; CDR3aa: CSVDPQGYANEQFF
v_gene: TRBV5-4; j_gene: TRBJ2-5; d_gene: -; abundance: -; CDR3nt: TGTGCCAGCAGCTTGGTTCCAAGGGAAAGCTACCAAGAGACCCAGTACTTC; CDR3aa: CASSLVPRESYQETQYF
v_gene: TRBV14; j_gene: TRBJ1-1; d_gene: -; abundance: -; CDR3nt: TGTGCCAGCAGCCTGGACACTGAAGCTTTCTTT; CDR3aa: CASSLDTEAFF
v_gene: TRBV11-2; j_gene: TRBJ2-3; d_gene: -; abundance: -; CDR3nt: TGTGCCAGCAGCTTGGCCATCTACACAGATACGCAGTATTTT; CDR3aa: CASSLAIYTDTQYF
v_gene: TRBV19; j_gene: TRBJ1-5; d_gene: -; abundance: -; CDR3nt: TGTGCCAGTAGTATAGATAAAGCAGCTGGGAGGCCCCAGCATTTT; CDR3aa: CASSIDKAAGRPQHF
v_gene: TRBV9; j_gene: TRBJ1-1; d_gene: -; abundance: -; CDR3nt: TGTGCCAGCAGCCAAGACCCTGAGAGGACTGAAGCTTTCTTT; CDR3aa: CASSQDPERTEAFF
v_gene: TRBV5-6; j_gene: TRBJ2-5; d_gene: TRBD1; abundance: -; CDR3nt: TGTGCCAGCAGCTTAACAGGGGAATGGGAGACCCAGTACTTC; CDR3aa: CASSLTGEWETQYF
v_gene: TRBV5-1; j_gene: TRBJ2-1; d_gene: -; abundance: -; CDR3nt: TGCGCCAGCAGCTTGGCCCCGTCCGCTTACGATGAGCAGTTCTTC; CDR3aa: CASSLAPSAYDEQFF
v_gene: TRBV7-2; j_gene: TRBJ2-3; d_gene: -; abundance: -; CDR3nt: TGTGCCAGCAGCTTAGACGGTACAGATACGCAGTATTTT; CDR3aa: CASSLDGTDTQYF
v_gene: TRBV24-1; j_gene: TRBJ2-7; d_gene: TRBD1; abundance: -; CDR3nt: TGTGCCACCAGGAAAAATACCGGGACAGGGGGATACGAGCAGTACTTC; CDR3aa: CATRKNTGTGGYEQYF
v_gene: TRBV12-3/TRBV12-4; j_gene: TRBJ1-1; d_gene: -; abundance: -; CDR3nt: TGTGCCAGCAGTAAACAGGGGAACACTGAAGCTTTCTTT; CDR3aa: CASSKQGNTEAFF
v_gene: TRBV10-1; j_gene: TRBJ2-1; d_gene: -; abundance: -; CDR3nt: TGCGCCAGCTCCAGAAGGCGCAGGAGCTCCTACAATGAGCAGTTCTTC; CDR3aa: CASSRRRRSSYNEQFF
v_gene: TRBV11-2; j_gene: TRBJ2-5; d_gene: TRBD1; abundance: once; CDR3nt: TGTGCCAGCAGACACAGGGGGGAGACCCAGTACTTC; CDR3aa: CASRHRGETQYF
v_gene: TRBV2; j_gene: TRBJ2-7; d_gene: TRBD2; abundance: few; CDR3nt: TGTGCCAGCACCGTCCGAGCGGGAGAGCAGTACTTC; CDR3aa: CASTVRAGEQYF
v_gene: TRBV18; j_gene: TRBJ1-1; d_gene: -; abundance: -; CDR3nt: TGTGCCAGCTCACCTCTGAGAGACGGCCCTGAAGCTTTCTTT; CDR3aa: CASSPLRDGPEAFF
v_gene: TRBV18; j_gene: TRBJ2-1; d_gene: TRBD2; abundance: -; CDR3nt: TGTGCCAGCTCACCTTTAGAATTCACACCGGGACTAGCGGGGTTTAACAATGAGCAGTTCTTC; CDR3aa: CASSPLEFTPGLAGFNNEQFF
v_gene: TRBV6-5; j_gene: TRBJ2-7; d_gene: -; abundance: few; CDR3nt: TGTGCCAGCAGTCCATACAGGAGGTACGAGCAGTACTTC; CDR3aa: CASSPYRRYEQYF
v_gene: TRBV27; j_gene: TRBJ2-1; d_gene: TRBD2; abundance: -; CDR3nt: TGTGCCAGCAGTTTCCTGACTAGCGGGGGGGCCCATGAGCAGTTCTTC; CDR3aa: CASSFLTSGGAHEQFF
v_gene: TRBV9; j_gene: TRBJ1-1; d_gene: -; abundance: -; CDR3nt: TGTGCCAGCGGAAGGGGCACTGAAGCTTTCTTT; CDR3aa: CASGRGTEAFF
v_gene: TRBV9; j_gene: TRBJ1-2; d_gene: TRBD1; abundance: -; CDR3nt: TGTGCCAGCAGCGGGACAGGGGCTTCGGAGATGCACTATGGCTACACCTTC; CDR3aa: CASSGTGASEMHYGYTF
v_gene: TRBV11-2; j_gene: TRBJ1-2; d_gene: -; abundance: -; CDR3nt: TGTGCCAGCAGCTTAGATACGAATTTGGGTGGCTACACCTTC; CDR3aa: CASSLDTNLGGYTF
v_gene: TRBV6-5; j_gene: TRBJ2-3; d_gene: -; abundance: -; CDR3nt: TGTGCCAGCAGAATCCAGGGGAGCACAGATACGCAGTATTTT; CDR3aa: CASRIQGSTDTQYF